The rows below give T cell receptor beta chains drawn from one sample of a study of T cells in Graves' hyperthyroidism and ophthalmopathy. In TCRdb, the multiplex PCR reads were re-called with MiXCR into one record per CDR3 protein. The sample yields 450,000 to 600,000 distinct CDR3 sequences, 12% to 15% seen once. Sequenced input: blood. The receptor set was obtained from a woman aged 40 to 50 with Graves' hyperthyroidism. Each CDR3 is given without its conserved first and last residue.

V gene,J gene,CDR3 protein
TRBV11-2,TRBJ2-3,ASSLITSGRGTDTQY
TRBV2,TRBJ2-1,ASSGVVARFWEQF
TRBV2,TRBJ2-5,ASKGSTQETQY
TRBV30,TRBJ2-3,AWSLAGPGAYTQY
TRBV30,TRBJ1-1,ASWRGVNTEAF
TRBV6-2/TRBV6-3,TRBJ2-3,ASNRDDTDTQY
TRBV27,TRBJ2-5,ASRTQGRGTQY
TRBV14,TRBJ1-6,ASSHSIRGDNSPLH
TRBV10-3,TRBJ2-1,ASKAGTSENNEQF
TRBV7-2,TRBJ1-5,ASSKRKNQPQH
TRBV12-3/TRBV12-4,TRBJ2-7,ASRGTPAAAYEQY
TRBV3-1,TRBJ2-2,ASSQVQGAGELF
TRBV7-8,TRBJ1-5,ASSLARSNQPQH
TRBV2,TRBJ1-5,ASSRTRQPQH
TRBV12-3/TRBV12-4,TRBJ2-6,ASTILVQGAVGANVLT
TRBV5-4,TRBJ2-2,ASSLAAGGLAGELF
TRBV12-3/TRBV12-4,TRBJ2-1,ASSFDLAVLNEQF
TRBV7-9,TRBJ2-1,ASSGRAGSYNEQF
TRBV19,TRBJ1-5,ASSIAGTGKVQPQH
TRBV10-3,TRBJ2-2,AISEGTGERSGELF
TRBV20-1,TRBJ2-5,SAEGPQGRETQY
TRBV30,TRBJ2-5,AWSWGRETQY
TRBV20-1,TRBJ1-5,SARGDASSNQPQH
TRBV6-1,TRBJ2-5,ASSSDSRHQETQY
TRBV10-2,TRBJ2-5,ASSTGLAQETQY
TRBV28,TRBJ2-2,ASSFQGVNTGELF
TRBV6-1,TRBJ1-2,ASSMGTLNYGYT
TRBV20-1,TRBJ1-1,SATDPVNTEAF
TRBV5-4,TRBJ2-1,ATSRGTPKNNEQF
TRBV19,TRBJ2-7,ASSMEGGIYEQY
TRBV29-1,TRBJ1-4,SVLTGVEKLF
TRBV7-9,TRBJ2-5,ASSKGLAGVETQH